Below are 9 T cell receptor beta chains sequenced from a single sample in a study of blood T cell repertoires in COVID-19. The method was immunoSEQ multiplex PCR; TCRdb's version includes in-frame clones alone and lacks a portion of them. This sample has about 130,000 clones, with about 76% found just once. The sequenced sample was peripheral blood. The receptors were gathered from an elderly man with acute or convalescent COVID-19.

The J gene is TRBJ2-5, the V gene TRBV7-9; D is possibly TRBD1 (7 bases). This CDR3 is 12 amino acids long. In germline, CDR1 is SEHNR, CDR2 FQNEAQ (reference sequence). CDR3 in DNA: TGTGCTATCGGAGGGGGCGAGGAGACCCAGTACTTC. Its protein product is CAIGGGEETQYF. The full variable domain, completed using reference TRBV7-9 and TRBJ2-5, is DTGVSQNPRHKITKRGQNVTFRCDPISEHNRLYWYRQTLGQGPEFLTYFQNEAQLEKSRLLSDRFSAERPKGSFSTLEIQRTEQGDSAMYLCAIGGGEETQYFGPGTRLLVL.

Note on this clone: The junction departs from germline at one end; a sequencing error may be responsible. The V gene is TRBV11-2, the J gene TRBJ2-1, with D possibly being TRBD2 (6 bases). The CDR3 totals 12 residues. The germline V gene encodes CDR1 SGHAT and CDR2 FQNNGV. The CDR3 region has the DNA TGTGCCAGCAGCTCGCAGCGGACTCGCGGGGTCTTC. It translates to CASSSQRTRGVF.

The CDR3 region is CASSLSRGIPNSPLHF. In DNA form, the CDR3 reads TGCGCCAGCAGCTTGAGCAGGGGTATTCCAAATTCACCCCTCCACTTT. The V gene is TRBV5-1, the J gene TRBJ1-6; maybe TRBD1 (6 bases). V lost 1 base to trimming and J lost 7 bases, with 15 bases between them. Germline CDR1 SGHRS, CDR2 YFSETQ. The CDR3 is 16 residues long. The full variable domain, in which reference TRBV5-1 and TRBJ1-6 provide the parts outside the CDR3, is KAGVTQTPRYLIKTRGQQVTLSCSPISGHRSVSWYQQTPGQGLQFLFEYFSETQRNKGNFPGRFSGRQFSNSRSEMNVSTLELGDSALYLCASSLSRGIPNSPLHFGNGTRLTVT.

V usage is TRBV28 and J usage is TRBJ2-7, with 7 bases identical to TRBD1. The trim removed 2 bases at V and 0 bases at J, leaving 10 bases unmatched. Germline values: CDR1 MDHEN, CDR2 SYDVKM. This CDR3 has 17 amino acids. The CDR3: CASSLPLEDRPSYEQYF. CDR3 bases: TGTGCCAGCAGTTTACCCCTTGAGGACAGGCCCTCCTACGAGCAGTACTTC. Drawing the rest from reference TRBV28 and TRBJ2-7, the complete variable domain is DVKVTQSSRYLVKRTGEKVFLECVQDMDHENMFWYRQDPGLGLRLIYFSYDVKMKEKGDIPEGYSVSREKKERFSLILESASTNQTSMYLCASSLPLEDRPSYEQYFGPGTRLTVT.

V is TRBV30 and J is TRBJ2-7, with 8 bases that match TRBD2. Per germline, CDR1 GTSNPN and CDR2 SVGIG (reference sequence). V shed 2 bases, J shed 0 bases, and the junction held 3 bases outside the gene matches. The CDR3 spans 14 residues. The CDR3 DNA sequence: TGTGCCTGGAGTCAAGCGGGGGACTCCTACGAGCAGTACTTC. Amino acids: CAWSQAGDSYEQYF.

The chain employs TRBV19 and TRBJ2-7; 12 bases align to TRBD1. This CDR3 is built from 15 residues. Germline V gene sequence: CDR1 LNHDA, CDR2 SQIVND (reference sequence). V lost 7 bases and J lost 1; bases outside the gene matches: 5. CDR3 amino acids: CASNPGQGASYEQYF. CDR3 DNA sequence: TGTGCCAGTAACCCGGGACAGGGGGCGTCCTACGAGCAGTACTTC.

This clone was counted a single time. The CDR3: CASSYRRADEKLFF. The CDR3 nucleotides are TGCGCCAGCAGCTATAGGCGGGCGGATGAAAAACTGTTTTTT. The rearrangement links TRBV5-1 to TRBJ1-4; D gene unclear. The CDR3 runs 14 residues. The V gene lost 3 bases and the J gene lost 6 bases, with 12 bases spanning the gap. The germline V gene has CDR1 SGHRS and CDR2 YFSETQ.

Comments on this clone: This same CDR3 is encoded by further DNA sequences in the sample. The V and J genes are TRBV5-1 and TRBJ2-3; unclear D gene. This CDR3 spans 15 amino acids. CDR1 is SGHRS and CDR2 is YFSETQ in the germline V gene. The ends were cut back, 0 bases at V and 2 bases at J, with 10 bases in the middle. The CDR3 sequence: CASSLGGGPTDTQYF. The CDR3 DNA sequence: TGCGCCAGCAGCTTGGGTGGTGGGCCCACAGATACGCAGTATTTT.

The V and J genes are TRBV19 and TRBJ2-2; 11 bases are shared with TRBD1. The CDR3 totals 16 residues. V shed 4 bases, J shed 6 bases, and the junction held 7 bases outside the gene matches. The germline CDR1 and CDR2 sequences are LNHDA and SQIVND (reference sequence). CDR3 in DNA: TGTGCCAGTAGTACCCGGACAGGGGGCGTTTCCGGGGAGCTGTTTTTT. Its translation: CASSTRTGGVSGELFF.